A single sample is the source of the 5 T cell receptor beta chains below, sequenced in a study of blood T cell repertoires in COVID-19. TCRdb's copy holds only in-frame clones and misses some; the assay was immunoSEQ multiplex PCR. Among 150,000 to 180,000 clones listed, about four fifths were seen once. The sample consisted of peripheral blood. The receptors originated from a woman in her sixties with acute or convalescent COVID-19.

The J gene is TRBJ2-3, the V gene TRBV14, with D maybe TRBD1 (5 bases). Trimming removed 0 bases from V and 3 bases from J, with 10 bases in between. CDR3 length: 15 amino acids. CDR1 is SGHDN, CDR2 FVKESK, per germline. CDR3 DNA: TGTGCCAGCAGCCAAGAGGTCAGGGATACAGATACGCAGTATTTT. Amino acid sequence: CASSQEVRDTDTQYF.

The gene calls are TRBV3-1 (or the pseudogene TRBV3-2) and TRBJ2-1, with D unresolved. The CDR3 totals 17 residues. CDR1 and CDR2 (germline): LGHDT, YNNKEL (reference sequence). Trimming took off 0 bases at V and 2 bases at J, with 14 bases between the two ends. CDR3 sequence reads: CASSQDFPRGAYNEQFF. CDR3 nucleotides: TGTGCCAGCAGCCAAGATTTTCCCCGAGGAGCCTACAATGAGCAGTTCTTC.

This clone was seen just once. The chain combines TRBV12-5 with TRBJ2-2, with 9 bases lining up with TRBD1. CDR1 LGHNT and CDR2 FRNRAP come from the germline V gene. This CDR3 region has 14 residues. The ends lost 3 bases at V and 5 bases at J; junction bases unmatched: 1. The CDR3 sequence: CASGLQGATGELFF. DNA for the CDR3: TGTGCTAGTGGTTTACAGGGGGCGACCGGGGAGCTGTTTTTT.

The chain has TRBV5-5 and TRBJ2-3, with D maybe TRBD2 (5 bases). The CDR3 extends over 12 amino acids. V lost 4 bases and J lost 4, with 7 bases in between. Germline V gives CDR1 SGHKS, CDR2 YYEKEE (reference sequence). In nucleotides, the CDR3 is TGTGCCAGCAGCCAGAGGGCAGATACGCAGTATTTT. Protein: CASSQRADTQYF.

The V gene is TRBV27, the J gene TRBJ1-2; tentatively, D is TRBD1 (6 bases). V lost 5 bases, J lost 1 base, and 11 bases lay in between. Germline assignment: CDR1 MNHEY and CDR2 SMNVEV (reference sequence). The CDR3 extends over 14 amino acids. CDR3 in DNA: TGTGCCAGCAGTCGACAGGCCTTTAACTATGGCTACACCTTC. Translation gives CASSRQAFNYGYTF.